Following are 14 T cell receptor beta chains from one sample sequenced in a study of T cell repertoires in cytomegalovirus infection. TCRdb re-called the reads with MiXCR, one entry per CDR3 protein. Of 100,000 or so distinct CDR3 sequences in the sample, about 25% are singletons; the top ten hold about two fifths. The sequencing sample was made of CD8+ T cells from PBMCs. These receptors all stem from a human donor in good health (CMV status not recorded). Some clones in this sample may be carry-over from other donors' samples.

This clonotype was seen at least ten times. The J gene is TRBJ1-3, the V gene TRBV29-1; D is unclear. CDR3 length: 14 residues. CDR1 and CDR2 from the germline V gene are SQVTM and ANQGSEA. V gave up 6 bases and J gave up 1 base, with 13 bases separating them. The CDR3 bases are TGCAGCGTCGAGACCGGAATATCTGGAAACACCATATATTTT. Translation: CSVETGISGNTIYF.

The chain combines TRBV11-2 with TRBJ2-7; 7 bases are shared with TRBD1. Germline assignment: CDR1 SGHAT and CDR2 FQNNGV. The ends lost 7 bases at V and 3 bases at J; junction bases unmatched: 9. This CDR3 region has 14 residues. CDR3 sequence reads: CASKAETGNYEQYF. The CDR3 bases are TGTGCCAGCAAGGCGGAGACAGGGAACTACGAGCAGTACTTC.

Many counts were recorded for this clonotype. This sequence joins TRBV7-8 and TRBJ2-1; 13 nucleotides match TRBD2. The CDR3 contains 17 residues. Germline V gives CDR1 SGHVS, CDR2 FQNEAQ. The V gene end was trimmed by 5 bases and the J gene end by 0 bases; junction bases not matched to a gene: 4. The CDR3 nucleotides are TGTGCCAGCAGCGTGACTAGCGGGGGGAGCTCCTACAATGAGCAGTTCTTC. Translating it yields CASSVTSGGSSYNEQFF.

This chain links TRBV11-2 with TRBJ2-7, with D hard to call. Germline V gene sequence: CDR1 SGHAT, CDR2 FQNNGV. V was pared by 1 base and J by 6 bases, with 10 bases between. The CDR3 spans 13 residues. CDR3 nucleotide sequence: TGTGCCAGCAGCTTAGCCTCGATGGGCGAGCAGTACTTC. It translates to CASSLASMGEQYF.

This clonotype was counted many times. The CDR3 nucleotides are TGTGCCAGCAGTGCGGGGCGCGAGACCCAGTACTTC. Its protein is CASSAGRETQYF. V usage is TRBV7-2 and J usage is TRBJ2-5; D is perhaps TRBD2 (6 bases). Trimming removed 6 bases from V and 5 bases from J, with 10 bases in between. The V gene's germline CDR1 is SGHTA and CDR2 FQGNSA. This CDR3 has 12 amino acids.

This clonotype has only a few counts. The rearrangement uses TRBV19 and TRBJ1-5, with TRBD1 as a possible D gene (5 bases). Germline V gene lookup returns CDR1 LNHDA and CDR2 SQIVND (reference sequence). The length of the CDR3 is 15 residues. V lost 7 bases, J lost 4 bases, and 17 bases lay in between. This CDR3 is CASTPYAGTNQPQHF. CDR3 coding DNA: TGTGCCAGTACACCATACGCCGGGACTAATCAGCCCCAGCATTTT.

The sample holds many counts of this clonotype. This chain uses TRBV12-3 or TRBV12-4 with TRBJ2-1; 10 bases map to TRBD2. CDR3 size: 16 residues. With V trimmed by 5 bases and J by 4 bases, 8 bases remained unmatched. This CDR3 is CASSQERGGPYNEQFF. The CDR3 DNA follows: TGTGCCAGCAGTCAAGAGCGGGGGGGGCCTTACAATGAGCAGTTCTTC.

This clonotype was seen repeatedly, ten times or more. V and J are TRBV7-2 and TRBJ2-7; D unclear. CDR1 and CDR2 from the germline V gene are SGHTA and FQGNSA. Trimming cost V 5 bases and J 3 bases, with 11 bases left between them. The CDR3 covers 13 residues. CDR3 sequence reads: CASSPPSIYEQYF. The CDR3 bases are TGTGCCAGCAGCCCCCCCTCCATCTACGAGCAGTACTTC.

This clonotype was detected many times. This CDR3 reads CASSPRDREDSPLHF. As DNA, the CDR3 is TGTGCCAGCAGCCCACGGGACAGGGAAGATTCACCCCTCCACTTT. V usage is TRBV7-8 and J usage is TRBJ1-6; 9 bases line up with TRBD1. CDR1 is SGHVS and CDR2 is FQNEAQ in the germline V gene. The length of the CDR3 is 15 residues. The trim removed 5 bases at V and 8 bases at J, leaving 7 bases unmatched.

The genes are TRBV2 and TRBJ2-7; 9 bases are shared with TRBD2. J lost 2 bases, V lost 7 bases, and 6 bases had no gene match. Germline V gene sequence: CDR1 SNHLY, CDR2 FYNNEI. This CDR3 comprises 14 residues. CDR3 in DNA: TGTGCCAGCATTCTTAGCGGGAGCCCCTACGAGCAGTACTTC. Its protein product is CASILSGSPYEQYF. The full variable domain, its missing parts supplied by reference TRBV2 and TRBJ2-7, is EPEVTQTPSHQVTQMGQEVILRCVPISNHLYFYWYRQILGQKVEFLVSFYNNEISEKSEIFDDQFSVERPDGSNFTLKIRSTKLEDSAMYFCASILSGSPYEQYFGPGTRLTVT.

This clonotype was detected ten times or more. This chain links TRBV15 with TRBJ1-2, with D uncertain. V was cut by 0 bases and J by 1 base, with 9 bases left in between. CDR1 and CDR2 from the germline V gene are LNHNV and YYDKDF (reference sequence). The CDR3 is 15 residues long. In nucleotides, the CDR3 is TGTGCCACCAGCAGAGATAGCAGCCTTAACTATGGCTACACCTTC. Translating it yields CATSRDSSLNYGYTF.

This clonotype was observed many times. DNA of the CDR3: TGTGCCAGCAGCTTAACAGGGGGGGCCAAAAACATTCAGTACTTC. Translation: CASSLTGGAKNIQYF. The genes are TRBV7-2 and TRBJ2-4, with 8 bases fitting TRBD1. The CDR3 spans 15 residues. Germline CDR1 is SGHTA and CDR2 is FQGNSA. V lost 2 bases to trimming and J lost 1 base; unmatched junction nucleotides: 1. Full variable domain (missing parts from reference TRBV7-2 and TRBJ2-4): GAGVSQSPSNKVTEKGKDVELRCDPISGHTALYWYRQSLGQGLEFLIYFQGNSAPDKSGLPSDRFSAERTGGSVSTLTIQRTQQEDSAVYLCASSLTGGAKNIQYFGAGTRLSVL.

This clonotype was recorded a few times. The rearrangement uses TRBV29-1 and TRBJ2-1, with 12 bases lining up with TRBD2. CDR1 and CDR2 from the germline V gene are SQVTM and ANQGSEA. V dropped 7 bases and J dropped 7; count of bases not matched to a gene: 8. This CDR3 region has 14 residues. CDR3 region: CSAGLAGGPNEQFF. The DNA of the CDR3 is TGCAGCGCCGGGCTAGCGGGGGGGCCTAATGAGCAGTTCTTC.

This rearrangement joins TRBV2 to TRBJ2-7; D unclear. With 7 bases removed from V and 7 bases from J, the gap between germline ends came to 14 bases. Germline CDR1 reads SNHLY; CDR2 reads FYNNEI. This CDR3 is 12 amino acids long. CDR3 DNA: TGTGCCAGCATAGACAAAGAGAAGGAGCAGTACTTC. It is translated as CASIDKEKEQYF.